A selection of T cell receptor beta chains follows, all from one sample in a study of cytomegalovirus exposure and HLA in healthy donors. The assay was immunoSEQ multiplex PCR, and TCRdb's table has in-frame clones only and misses some. The repertoire holds 150,000 to 200,000 clones, with 70% to 85% as singletons. The specimen was PBMCs. The receptors stem from a man younger than 35 in good health and CMV-seronegative. Both conserved end residues are part of each CDR3. A D gene is named only where the DNA matches it firmly. Clone size is given for some rows only: seen once, a few or many times, or a class if the clone is expanded.

D gene,clone size,J gene,V gene,CDR3 protein,CDR3 DNA
TRBD1,few,TRBJ1-2,TRBV12-5,CASGRDSGWTGYTF,TGTGCTAGTGGCAGGGACAGCGGGTGGACTGGCTACACCTTC
-,-,TRBJ1-4,TRBV4-3,CASSQDGQGREKLFF,TGCGCCAGCAGCCAAGATGGGCAGGGGCGTGAAAAACTGTTTTTT
TRBD1,-,TRBJ2-7,TRBV27,CASSRPGTGRNNEQYF,TGTGCCAGCAGTCGCCCCGGGACAGGGCGAAACAACGAGCAGTACTTC
-,-,TRBJ1-1,TRBV9,CASSVAPRGFNTEAFF,TGTGCCAGCAGCGTAGCCCCACGGGGATTCAACACTGAAGCTTTCTTT
-,-,TRBJ2-5,TRBV7-9,CASSLEGREWETQYF,TGTGCCAGCAGCTTAGAGGGCAGGGAATGGGAGACCCAGTACTTC
TRBD2,few,TRBJ2-5,TRBV4-2,CASSQDGLALQETQYF,TGTGCCAGCAGCCAAGATGGACTAGCCCTCCAAGAGACCCAGTACTTC
-,-,TRBJ1-5,TRBV10-3,CAISEQGNQPQHF,TGTGCCATCAGTGAACAGGGTAATCAGCCCCAGCATTTT
TRBD1,-,TRBJ2-7,TRBV18,CASSEEDRTSYEQYF,TGTGCCAGCTCAGAGGAGGACAGGACCTCCTACGAGCAGTACTTC
TRBD2,once,TRBJ2-2,TRBV7-8,CASSSKLAGNTGELFF,TGTGCCAGCAGCTCAAAACTAGCGGGAAACACCGGGGAGCTGTTTTTT
TRBD2,-,TRBJ2-3,TRBV19,CASSMGLADTQYF,TGTGCCAGTAGTATGGGACTAGCTGATACGCAGTATTTT
TRBD2,-,TRBJ2-2,TRBV7-8,CASRYTSGNTGELFF,TGTGCCAGCAGGTACACTAGCGGGAACACCGGGGAGCTGTTTTTT
TRBD2,-,TRBJ2-7,TRBV4-3,CASSPGPSGGPYEQYF,TGCGCCAGCAGCCCGGGGCCTAGCGGGGGACCCTACGAGCAGTACTTC
-,-,TRBJ2-1,TRBV2,CASSEDIEGERSYNEQFF,TGTGCCAGCAGTGAAGACATCGAGGGGGAACGGTCCTACAATGAGCAGTTCTTC
TRBD1,-,TRBJ1-1,TRBV5-4,CASSSGQAHTEAFF,TGTGCCAGCAGCAGTGGACAGGCTCACACTGAAGCTTTCTTT
TRBD1,-,TRBJ2-7,TRBV2,CASELQGFNEQYF,TGTGCCAGCGAACTACAGGGGTTCAACGAGCAGTACTTC
-,few,TRBJ2-3,TRBV27,CASSWASGTDTQYF,TGTGCCAGCAGTTGGGCTAGCGGCACAGATACGCAGTATTTT
TRBD1,-,TRBJ2-5,TRBV6-5,CASSRDRAETQYF,TGTGCCAGCAGCCGGGACAGGGCGGAGACCCAGTACTTC
-,-,TRBJ1-1,TRBV18,CASSRVSPGTLLRLMNTEAFF,TGTGCCAGCTCTCGAGTGTCTCCCGGGACACTTTTACGGTTGATGAACACTGAAGCTTTCTTT
-,-,TRBJ2-2,TRBV7-9,CASSPVTGELFF,TGTGCCAGCAGCCCCGTTACCGGGGAGCTGTTTTTT
TRBD1,once,TRBJ2-7,TRBV19,CASSVPGAGGREQYF,TGTGCCAGTAGTGTGCCCGGGGCAGGGGGCCGCGAGCAGTACTTC
TRBD2,-,TRBJ2-7,TRBV11-2,CASRIAGGPDEQYF,TGTGCCAGCAGGATAGCGGGAGGGCCGGACGAGCAGTACTTC
TRBD2,-,TRBJ2-5,TRBV5-4,CASSLISGREETQYF,TGTGCCAGCAGCCTGATTAGCGGGAGAGAAGAGACCCAGTACTTC
-,-,TRBJ1-4,TRBV18,CASSPPSPRGGAGEKLFF,TGTGCCAGCTCACCACCGAGCCCACGGGGGGGGGCTGGGGAAAAACTGTTTTTT
-,-,TRBJ2-1,TRBV5-1,CASSLDGTSPPPYNEQFF,TGCGCCAGCAGCTTGGATGGGACAAGTCCACCCCCTTACAATGAGCAGTTCTTC
TRBD2,-,TRBJ2-3,TRBV9,CASSVGAGVQSDTQYF,TGTGCCAGCAGCGTAGGCGCGGGAGTACAGTCAGATACGCAGTATTTT
-,-,TRBJ2-7,TRBV7-8,CASSLQDIHEQYF,TGTGCCAGCAGCTTACAGGACATCCACGAGCAGTACTTC